This paragraph covers one TCR beta chain sequence. Its specific antigen is unknown. No much larger clone is present one base from it, and per-base qualities are unavailable. CDR1 and CDR2, looked up from the germline V gene, are SNHLY and FYNNEI. From cysteine to phenylalanine, the CDR3 is 13 amino acids long. Only CDR3 DNA is held: 39 bases, read in frame from base 1. V trim: 7 bases; J trim: 6 bases; unmatched bases: 2. The data are from a study of OX40 agonist ivuxolimab in advanced cancers. Background for the entire study: Ivuxolimab was a fully human IgG2 agonistic monoclonal antibody targeting the costimulatory receptor OX40 (CD134). Intravenous ivuxolimab was administered to patients every 2 weeks at six dose levels: 0.01, 0.1, 0.3, 1.5, 3 and 10 mg/kg. Among the roughly 54 dose-escalation patients, around 20 had hepatocellular carcinoma, 15 or so melanoma, 9 renal cell carcinoma and 9 head and neck cancer. A male proportion of roughly 85% and a mean age of roughly 55 years, ranging from 23 to 79, were recorded for the dose-escalation cohort. Patients were allowed to have had prior anti-PD-1, anti-PD-L1 or anti-CTLA-4 therapy, and around 41% of the dose-escalation patients had previously received checkpoint inhibitors. Three dose-escalation patients achieved partial responses, one with hepatocellular carcinoma and two with cutaneous melanoma. The point of sequencing TCRbeta in the periphery was to test whether ivuxolimab changed TCR sequence diversity and drove clonal T-cell expansion. The paper reports the monotherapy dose-escalation portion (N = 52 patients) of the phase I ivuxolimab trial. The full study reports these points: In the 0.1-3.0 mg/kg groups, partial responders were among the patients with the lowest normalized peripheral clonal expansion, particularly in CD8+ T cells. After ivuxolimab, more expanded clones were found on average in CD8+ T cells than in CD4+ T cells. At doses of 0.1 to 3.0 mg/kg, clonal expansion of both CD4+ and CD8+ T cells in blood was seen between baseline and week 6. Which antigens the clonally expanded peripheral T cells were specific for was not determined. Low levels of normalized T-cell clonal expansion were also shown by some nonresponding patients.

Genomic DNA was extracted from sorted cells for sequencing of the TCRbeta CDR3 region. The immunoSEQ Assay was used to sequence the TCRbeta CDR3 regions. As stored in TCRdb, this immuneACCESS dataset retains in-frame rearrangements with V and J assigned. A fraction of the clones does not appear; measured against another copy, unresolved V genes explain less than half of the discrepancy, and the remainder lacks a known reason. Present in this sample are nearly 90,000 clones, 87% of which were seen just once. The top ten hold roughly 1.5% of the sample. Patients with a history of autoimmune disease or receiving systemic immunosuppression were excluded from the trial. Peripheral blood for TCR sequencing was drawn from every dose cohort at baseline, at cycle 4 day 1 and at cycle 7 day 1. Samples came from an open-label, multicenter, first-in-human phase I dose-escalation trial of ivuxolimab. Adults with locally advanced or metastatic head and neck squamous cell, hepatocellular, melanoma or renal cell carcinoma were enrolled in the trial. Before TCR sequencing, CD4+ T cells and CD8+ T cells from peripheral blood were sorted into separate populations.

The chain uses TRBV2 and TRBJ2-7, and 14 bases in between align with TRBD2. Material: CD4+ or CD8+ T cells sorted from blood, obtained in a trial of the OX40 agonist ivuxolimab. The receptor comes from an adult with an advanced solid tumor such as melanoma, head and neck, liver or kidney cancer. The encoded CDR3 is CASTGTSGSEQYF. The DNA is as follows: TGTGCCAGCACCGGGACTAGCGGGAGCGAGCAGTACTTC.